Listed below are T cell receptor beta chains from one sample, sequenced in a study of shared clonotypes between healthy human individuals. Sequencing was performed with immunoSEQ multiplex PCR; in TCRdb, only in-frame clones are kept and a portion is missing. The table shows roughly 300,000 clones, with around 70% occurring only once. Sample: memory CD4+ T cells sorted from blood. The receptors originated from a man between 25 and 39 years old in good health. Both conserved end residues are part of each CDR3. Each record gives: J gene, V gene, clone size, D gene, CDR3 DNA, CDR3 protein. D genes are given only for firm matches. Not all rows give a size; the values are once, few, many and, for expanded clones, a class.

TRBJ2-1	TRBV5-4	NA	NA	TGTGCCAGCAGCTTGACAGGGTTGGGTGAGCAGTTCTTC	CASSLTGLGEQFF
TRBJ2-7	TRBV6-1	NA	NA	TGTGCCAGCAGTGAAGGGGCAGGGGAAGACTACGAGCAGTACTTC	CASSEGAGEDYEQYF
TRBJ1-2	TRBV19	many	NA	TGTGCCAGTAGTTTCGCCTCTGGAGGCTACACCTTC	CASSFASGGYTF
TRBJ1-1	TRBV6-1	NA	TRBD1	TGTGCCAGCAGCCGGACAGGGCAACTGAACACTGAAGCTTTCTTT	CASSRTGQLNTEAFF
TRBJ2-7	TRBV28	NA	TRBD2	TGTGCCAGCAGACACCGGGACATTGGACTAGCGGGGGCGGCCTACGAGCAGTACTTC	CASRHRDIGLAGAAYEQYF
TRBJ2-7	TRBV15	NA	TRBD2	TGTGCCACCAGCCCCCAGGCTAGCGGGACTCCTGGTTCCTACGAGCAGTACTTC	CATSPQASGTPGSYEQYF
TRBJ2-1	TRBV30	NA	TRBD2	TGTGCCTGGACCAGCGGGAGTATATACTCCTACAATGAGCAGTTCTTC	CAWTSGSIYSYNEQFF
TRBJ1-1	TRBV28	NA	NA	TGTGCCAGCTCGGAGGAGAGACAGACTGAAGCTTTCTTT	CASSEERQTEAFF
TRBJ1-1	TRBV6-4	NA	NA	TGTGCCAGCAGCGCCTCTCAGGGTAACACTGAAGCTTTCTTT	CASSASQGNTEAFF
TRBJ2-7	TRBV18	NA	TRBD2	TGTGCCAGCTCACCGAGGACTAGCGGGAGAGGCGAGCAGTACTTC	CASSPRTSGRGEQYF
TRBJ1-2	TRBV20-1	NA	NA	TGCAGTACGTTAAAGAGCGATGGCTACACCTTC	CSTLKSDGYTF
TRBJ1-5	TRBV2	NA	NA	TGTGCCAGTGAGGTGGGCGGCTCTCAGCCCCAGCATTTT	CASEVGGSQPQHF
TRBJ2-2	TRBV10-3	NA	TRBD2	TGTGCCATCAAGGGGCTAGCGGGAAGCGGGGAGCTGTTTTTT	CAIKGLAGSGELFF
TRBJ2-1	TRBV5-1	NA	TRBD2	TGCGCCAGCAGCTGGACTAGCGGGAAGGCAAATGAGCAGTTCTTC	CASSWTSGKANEQFF
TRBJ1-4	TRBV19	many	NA	TGTGCCAGTAGTAGGACGGTGGTTGGAAAACTGTTTTTT	CASSRTVVGKLFF
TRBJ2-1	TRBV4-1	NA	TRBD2	TGCGCCAGCAGCCAAGATTTTGGACTAGCGGGAGGTGAGCAGTTCTTC	CASSQDFGLAGGEQFF
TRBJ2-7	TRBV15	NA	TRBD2	TGTGCCACCAGCTCGACTAGCCGTGCCTACGAGCAGTACTTC	CATSSTSRAYEQYF
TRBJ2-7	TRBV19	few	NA	TGTGCCAGTAGCACCAAGCGACAGACTATCGTGGAGCAGTACTTC	CASSTKRQTIVEQYF
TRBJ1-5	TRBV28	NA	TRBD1	TGTGCCAGCAGTTATAACAGGGGGCGCAATCAGCCCCAGCATTTT	CASSYNRGRNQPQHF
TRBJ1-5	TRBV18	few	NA	TGTGCCAGCTCGCCGGACATAGGGGGTCAGCCCCAGCATTTT	CASSPDIGGQPQHF
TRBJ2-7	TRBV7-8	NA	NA	TGTGCCAGCAGCTTGACCTCAAGTTACGAGCAGTACTTC	CASSLTSSYEQYF
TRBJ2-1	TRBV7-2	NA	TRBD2	TGTGCCAGCAGCTTAGGGACTAGCGGGACTGAGCAGTTCTTC	CASSLGTSGTEQFF
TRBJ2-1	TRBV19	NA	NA	TGTGCCAGTAGTATCAACCTAGCCCCCAATGAGCAGTTCTTC	CASSINLAPNEQFF
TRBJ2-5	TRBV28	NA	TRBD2	TGTGCCAGCAGTTTCTTAGCGGGAGGTCAAGAGACCCAGTACTTC	CASSFLAGGQETQYF
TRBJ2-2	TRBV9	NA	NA	TGTGCCAGCAGCGTCGGACGGTTAACTGGGGAGCTGTTTTTT	CASSVGRLTGELFF
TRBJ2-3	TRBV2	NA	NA	TGTGCCAGCAGTAGTCAGACGTCCAAGGATACGCAGTATTTT	CASSSQTSKDTQYF
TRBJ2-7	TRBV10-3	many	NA	TGTGCCATCAGTGTAGGTCCGCAGGGTTCAGAGTACGAGCAGTACTTC	CAISVGPQGSEYEQYF
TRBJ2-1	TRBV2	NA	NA	TGTGCCAGCAGTGTGGTGGACTCAAATGAGCAGTTCTTC	CASSVVDSNEQFF